Listed here is a single T cell receptor beta chain. The sample contains more than one DNA sequence encoding this CDR3. This specimen belongs to a study of blood T cell repertoires in COVID-19. Study in general: COVID-19 samples collected from the United States, Italy and Spain covered acute and convalescent phases. The analysed material was cDNA or gDNA that came from T cells, B-cell-depleted T cells, or PBMCs.

One Seattle source followed patients from active infection through their disease course. CDR3 length: 14 residues. The germline V gene has CDR1 SGDLS and CDR2 YYNGEE. The V and J ends lost 1 base and 1 base respectively, with 8 bases between them. Per the original data handling: Reference gene primer amplification in the assay estimated nucleated cell counts. Repertoires were generated with immunoSEQ multiplex PCR, while TCRdb's copy carries only in-frame clones and drops some. That table is the source of V, J and clone size, and D and trimming were worked out from the DNA. The table includes 400,000 to 450,000 clones, about 90% detected once.

The sample was peripheral blood. This sequence was found in a man aged 18 to 30 with COVID-19, enrolled during active disease. The V and J genes are TRBV9 and TRBJ1-1, with a tentative D call TRBD1 (6 bases). CDR3 bases: TGTGCCAGCAGCGTATCAGGGGAGAACACTGAAGCTTTCTTT. As protein: CASSVSGENTEAFF.